Listed below are T cell receptor beta chains from one sample, sequenced in a study of beta chain features in type 1 diabetes. Sequencing used immunoSEQ multiplex PCR; TCRdb keeps in-frame clones, though not all of them. The data contain around 500,000 clones, around 30% of them singletons. Source material: naive CD4+ T cells from blood. All receptors derive from a man between 18 and 35 years old in good health. CDR3s include the opening cysteine and the closing phenylalanine or tryptophan. A D gene is named only where the DNA matches it firmly. Only part of the rows carry a size: once, few, many, or a class if the clone is expanded.

V gene	D gene	clone size	J gene	CDR3 protein	CDR3 DNA
TRBV4-3	TRBD2	few	TRBJ2-7	CASSQVRGSGSSYEQYF	TGCGCCAGCAGCCAAGTACGCGGTAGCGGGAGCTCCTACGAGCAGTACTTC
TRBV28	TRBD1	.	TRBJ1-2	CASSGQGLSGYTF	TGTGCCAGCAGTGGACAGGGTCTAAGTGGCTACACCTTC
TRBV7-9	.	.	TRBJ2-2	CASRLGTRNTGELFF	TGTGCCAGCAGGCTCGGGACTCGCAACACCGGGGAGCTGTTTTTT
TRBV2	TRBD2	.	TRBJ2-5	CASSEPGGQETQYF	TGTGCCAGCAGTGAACCGGGAGGGCAAGAGACCCAGTACTTC
TRBV4-3	.	.	TRBJ2-3	CASSQDRLDTDTQYF	TGCGCCAGCAGCCAAGATCGGCTAGACACAGATACGCAGTATTTT
TRBV5-6	.	few	TRBJ2-1	CASSGRLVGLGNEQFF	TGTGCCAGCAGCGGAAGACTAGTCGGTTTAGGGAATGAGCAGTTCTTC
TRBV7-9	.	.	TRBJ2-7	CASSLGRGPQIGEQYF	TGTGCCAGCAGCTTAGGCAGGGGCCCTCAGATCGGTGAGCAGTACTTC
TRBV7-3	TRBD2	.	TRBJ2-2	CASSASGSGTGELFF	TGTGCCAGCTCCGCTAGCGGGAGTGGTACCGGGGAGCTGTTTTTT
TRBV6-5	TRBD2	.	TRBJ2-5	CASSYYGLAGEETQYF	TGTGCCAGCAGTTACTACGGACTAGCGGGGGAAGAGACCCAGTACTTC
TRBV7-8	.	few	TRBJ2-1	CASSGLLDEQFF	TGTGCCAGCAGCGGCCTTTTGGATGAGCAGTTCTTC
TRBV15	TRBD1	few	TRBJ2-7	CATSRDRVYEQYF	TGTGCCACCAGCCGAGACAGGGTCTACGAGCAGTACTTC
TRBV7-2	.	few	TRBJ1-5	CASSLGAGSNQPQHF	TGTGCCAGCAGCTTAGGGGCTGGTAGCAATCAGCCCCAGCATTTT
TRBV11-3	.	.	TRBJ2-1	CASSLGANNEQFF	TGTGCCAGCAGCTTAGGGGCAAACAATGAGCAGTTCTTC
TRBV7-2	TRBD2	.	TRBJ2-5	CASSWGGLAEQETQYF	TGTGCCAGCAGCTGGGGGGGACTAGCGGAGCAAGAGACCCAGTACTTC
TRBV9	.	few	TRBJ2-2	CASSVALGRSNTGELFF	TGTGCCAGCAGCGTAGCCCTGGGACGTTCCAACACCGGGGAGCTGTTTTTT
TRBV15	.	.	TRBJ2-7	CATSRDVNEQYF	TGTGCCACCAGCAGAGATGTCAACGAGCAGTACTTC
TRBV18	TRBD2	.	TRBJ2-5	CASSPGLAGEETQYF	TGTGCCAGCTCTCCGGGACTAGCGGGAGAGGAGACCCAGTACTTC
TRBV30	.	.	TRBJ1-5	CAWSRRGARNQPQHF	TGTGCCTGGAGCCGCCGAGGGGCCCGCAATCAGCCCCAGCATTTT
TRBV5-1	.	once	TRBJ2-3	CASSLTGIDTQYF	TGCGCCAGCAGCTTGACAGGCATAGATACGCAGTATTTT
TRBV7-3	.	few	TRBJ2-7	CASSHRDEQYF	TGTGCCAGCAGCCACCGGGACGAGCAGTACTTC
TRBV10-2	TRBD2	few	TRBJ2-3	CASSGLAGGRTDTQYF	TGCGCCAGCAGTGGATTAGCGGGAGGACGCACAGATACGCAGTATTTT
TRBV7-9	.	few	TRBJ2-5	CASSVGTGVETQYF	TGTGCCAGCAGCGTGGGAACGGGGGTAGAGACCCAGTACTTC
TRBV7-9	TRBD2	.	TRBJ2-2	CASSSRAGGHTGELFF	TGTGCCAGCAGCTCCCGAGCGGGAGGCCACACCGGGGAGCTGTTTTTT
TRBV30	TRBD2	.	TRBJ2-2	CALAGGGELFF	TGTGCTTTGGCGGGAGGCGGGGAGCTGTTTTTT
TRBV7-2	TRBD1	few	TRBJ1-1	CASSLDRGRTEAFF	TGTGCCAGCAGCTTAGACAGGGGGCGAACTGAAGCTTTCTTT
TRBV4-1	TRBD1	few	TRBJ2-5	CASSQGTGGTQYF	TGCGCCAGCAGCCAGGGAACAGGGGGGACCCAGTACTTC
TRBV7-9	.	.	TRBJ2-7	CASSLYGQSPYEQYF	TGTGCCAGCAGCCTATACGGACAGAGCCCTTACGAGCAGTACTTC
TRBV7-2	TRBD2	few	TRBJ2-1	CASSLSGNSYNEQFF	TGTGCCAGCAGCTTAAGCGGGAACTCCTACAATGAGCAGTTCTTC
TRBV6-1	.	.	TRBJ2-7	CASSEQSYEQYF	TGTGCCAGCAGTGAACAGTCCTACGAGCAGTACTTC
TRBV30	.	few	TRBJ2-7	CAWSVQLVYEQYF	TGTGCCTGGAGTGTACAACTAGTCTACGAGCAGTACTTC
TRBV6-5	.	.	TRBJ1-2	CASSYDSPPASYTF	TGTGCCAGCAGTTACGACAGTCCCCCGGCAAGCTACACCTTC
TRBV4-3	TRBD2	few	TRBJ2-1	CASSRDVTSGQNEQFF	TGCGCCAGCAGCCGAGACGTGACTAGCGGGCAGAATGAGCAGTTCTTC
TRBV30	.	few	TRBJ1-5	CAWSDRSNQPQHF	TGTGCCTGGAGTGATCGGTCGAATCAGCCCCAGCATTTT
TRBV30	.	few	TRBJ2-6	CAWSVQIAGANVLTF	TGTGCCTGGAGTGTACAAATTGCTGGGGCCAACGTCCTGACTTTC